This is a list of T cell receptor beta chains from one sample in a study of cytomegalovirus exposure and HLA in healthy donors. Assay used: immunoSEQ multiplex PCR; TCRdb lists only in-frame clones, some missing. The table has 38,000 or so clones, roughly 93% seen once. Sequencing was done on a sample of PBMCs. Receptors were obtained from a man between 18 and 35 years old in good health and CMV-seronegative. CDR3s include the opening cysteine and the closing phenylalanine or tryptophan.

V	J	CDR3
TRBV19	TRBJ2-7	CASSFTGIGSYEQYF
TRBV2	TRBJ1-2	CASRSWTDWDGYTF
TRBV27	TRBJ2-7	CASSLRTGNSYEQYF
TRBV7-2	TRBJ2-3	CASSLGLAEDTQYF
TRBV11-1	TRBJ2-7	CASSLGTASEQYF
TRBV18	TRBJ2-7	CASSPRGTAYEQYF
TRBV5-1	TRBJ1-5	CASSPGVGDSYNQPQHF
TRBV6-1	TRBJ2-2	CASSEITGATGELFF
TRBV5-1	TRBJ2-3	CASSQEADTQYF
TRBV10-2	TRBJ2-5	CASSETGLLQETQYF
TRBV2	TRBJ1-1	CASGLSNTEAFF
TRBV7-9	TRBJ1-5	CASSLIGRGLAF
TRBV11-2	TRBJ2-7	CASSSLRVTPTYEQYF
TRBV11-2	TRBJ2-7	CASSLAVRYEQYF
TRBV4-1	TRBJ2-3	CASSQGFLGRAGTDTQYF
TRBV28	TRBJ2-5	CASRPPMARETQYF
TRBV2	TRBJ2-5	CASTEGRDIQETQYF
TRBV19	TRBJ2-1	CASSIRLLAGNNEQFF
TRBV6-5	TRBJ2-7	CASRRGQVSYEQYF
TRBV7-7	TRBJ2-1	CASSPKTSGGWSPYNEQFF
TRBV7-2	TRBJ1-5	CASSPWTGGMFGNQPQHF
TRBV5-1	TRBJ2-7	CASSTRLAGANEQYF
TRBV30	TRBJ2-7	CAWRDSYEQYF
TRBV6-1	TRBJ2-1	CASMIAGGRNEQFF
TRBV20-1	TRBJ1-4	CSARLMRELFF
TRBV11-3	TRBJ1-3	CASSKGLDGNTIYF
TRBV29-1	TRBJ1-2	CSVAGQVLTNYGYTF
TRBV11-2	TRBJ1-5	CASSLGDRAHQPQHF
TRBV5-4	TRBJ1-4	CASTLRTGGNEKLFF
TRBV30	TRBJ2-2	CAWNEGALLNTGELFF
TRBV19	TRBJ2-1	CASSLLADNEQFF
TRBV2	TRBJ1-4	CASRGFEKLFF
TRBV6-1	TRBJ1-2	CASSQVPGGRGYTF
TRBV6-5	TRBJ2-1	CASCGSGVNEQFF
TRBV6-4	TRBJ2-1	CASSPNYPPGEQFF
TRBV18	TRBJ2-5	CASSPLAGKETQYF
TRBV6-1	TRBJ2-7	CASSEAVGATGGSYEQYF
TRBV2	TRBJ2-6	CASSEYGGGASVSAGANVLTF
TRBV5-6	TRBJ2-1	CASSAWGLSSYNEQFF
TRBV25-1	TRBJ2-3	CATLSTDTQYF
TRBV28	TRBJ2-7	CASSPRLAGGPRYEQYF
TRBV19	TRBJ2-3	CASSPSGISTDTQYF
TRBV27	TRBJ2-1	CASSKIQGSEQFF
TRBV5-8	TRBJ2-3	CASRLRTGSDTQYF
TRBV6-4	TRBJ1-1	CASSKAANTEAFF
TRBV19	TRBJ2-5	CASSIEASSSETQYF
TRBV15	TRBJ2-3	CATSVFGTDTQYF
TRBV18	TRBJ2-5	CASSPPGQQETQYF
TRBV6-1	TRBJ2-7	CASMGPYEQYF
TRBV18	TRBJ1-3	CASSPPTSTGNTIYF
TRBV6-5	TRBJ2-1	CASSRNNEQFF
TRBV29-1	TRBJ2-7	CSVRFGGRIPYEQYF
TRBV6-4	TRBJ2-1	CASSDHNRGVGEQFF
TRBV6-6	TRBJ1-3	CASSYADRGNTIYF
TRBV6-6	TRBJ1-2	CASKHGEAGYGYTF